This T cell receptor beta chain emerged from a study of response to subunit inactivated influenza vaccine listed by TCRdb under 2018. With regard to the full study: Deep quantitative profiling of the T cell receptor repertoire was used in the study to follow responses to a trivalent subunit inactivated influenza vaccine. The research as a whole found: The authors suggested that each seasonal influenza vaccination may recruit only a limited number of new T cells.

The germline V gene supplies CDR1 SGHRS and CDR2 YFSETQ. Including the terminal cysteine and phenylalanine, the CDR3 comprises 15 residues. This entry keeps only the CDR3 DNA: 45 bases, framed from base 1. This clonotype was detected only a few times. Its specific antigen is unknown. One end of the junction varies from germline; a read error may be responsible. Library creation used RT-PCR. The sequencer listed for this sample is Illumina HiSeq 2500. TCRdb trimmed public reads at Q25 via fastp, called clones via MiXCR and kept in-frame beta chains. Here each entry gathers all rows of one CDR3 protein and keeps the most common genes and DNA. The sample profile shows just under 550,000 distinct CDR3 sequences; under 30% of them were found once. Of the sample, 2.5% to 3% falls within the top ten clones. A further study also used this sample, focusing on T cells expressing NK-cell markers. According to the second study: TCR beta cDNA libraries were prepared using 5'RACE template switching, which introduced a universal primer site and unique molecular identifiers. In sorted CD3+CD56+NKG2C+, CD3+CD56+NKG2C- and CD3+CD56-NKG2C+ T-cell subsets from roughly 8 donors, TCR beta-chain repertoires were profiled. Among the eight sequenced donors, seven were HCMV-seropositive and one was HCMV-seronegative. In several experiments an anti-gammadeltaTCR antibody was added to restrict sorting to alphabetaTCR-expressing T cells. For about 6 donors, the dominant CD3+CD56+NKG2C+ clonotypes were among the top 10 CD8+ clonotypes and accounted for roughly 1.0-7.5% of CD8+ T cells. Those dominant clonotypes were again the most abundant among CD3+CD56-NKG2C+ cells in a few donors, at about 28.3-65%. Whether the expanded NKG2C-expressing T cell clones were specific for HCMV antigens remained unclear. The study sequenced eight donors, all healthy volunteers chosen at random: three men and five women. HCMV-specific IgG was detected in serum with a commercial ELISA kit to determine HCMV serostatus. Peripheral blood mononuclear cells were isolated from blood by Ficoll density gradient centrifugation. CD4+ and CD8+ T cells were isolated from PBMC by magnetic immunoseparation with Miltenyi isolation kits. Priming for cDNA synthesis came from the TCR beta constant segment, and two successive PCR amplification steps followed. The libraries were sequenced on Illumina HiSeq 2000/2500, MiSeq or NextSeq, producing 2 x 150 bp reads. MIGEC handled demultiplexing of the reads and grouping by UMI, while MiTCR was used to assemble and quantify clonotypes. To exclude erroneous sequences, only TCR cDNA sequences supported by at least two reads were retained. The tcR package was used for downstream repertoire analysis, and clonotypes were matched between fractions using CDR3 nucleotide sequence together with V segment. VDJmatch was used to annotate antigen specificity against VDJdb, with one amino acid substitution in CDR3 permitted.

This receptor was obtained from a man aged 50 or older who received an inactivated influenza vaccine. Donor details come from another sample of the same person, matched by shared clones. This chain joins TRBV5-1 to TRBJ2-7; TRBD2 is a weak D gene call, 6 bases matching. The material was CD4+ T cells sorted from PBMCs, obtained 11 to 12 days after vaccination. The DNA is TGTGCCAGCAGCTTAGGGGCCGGGAGCTCCTACGAGCAGTACTTC. It codes for CASSLGAGSSYEQYF.